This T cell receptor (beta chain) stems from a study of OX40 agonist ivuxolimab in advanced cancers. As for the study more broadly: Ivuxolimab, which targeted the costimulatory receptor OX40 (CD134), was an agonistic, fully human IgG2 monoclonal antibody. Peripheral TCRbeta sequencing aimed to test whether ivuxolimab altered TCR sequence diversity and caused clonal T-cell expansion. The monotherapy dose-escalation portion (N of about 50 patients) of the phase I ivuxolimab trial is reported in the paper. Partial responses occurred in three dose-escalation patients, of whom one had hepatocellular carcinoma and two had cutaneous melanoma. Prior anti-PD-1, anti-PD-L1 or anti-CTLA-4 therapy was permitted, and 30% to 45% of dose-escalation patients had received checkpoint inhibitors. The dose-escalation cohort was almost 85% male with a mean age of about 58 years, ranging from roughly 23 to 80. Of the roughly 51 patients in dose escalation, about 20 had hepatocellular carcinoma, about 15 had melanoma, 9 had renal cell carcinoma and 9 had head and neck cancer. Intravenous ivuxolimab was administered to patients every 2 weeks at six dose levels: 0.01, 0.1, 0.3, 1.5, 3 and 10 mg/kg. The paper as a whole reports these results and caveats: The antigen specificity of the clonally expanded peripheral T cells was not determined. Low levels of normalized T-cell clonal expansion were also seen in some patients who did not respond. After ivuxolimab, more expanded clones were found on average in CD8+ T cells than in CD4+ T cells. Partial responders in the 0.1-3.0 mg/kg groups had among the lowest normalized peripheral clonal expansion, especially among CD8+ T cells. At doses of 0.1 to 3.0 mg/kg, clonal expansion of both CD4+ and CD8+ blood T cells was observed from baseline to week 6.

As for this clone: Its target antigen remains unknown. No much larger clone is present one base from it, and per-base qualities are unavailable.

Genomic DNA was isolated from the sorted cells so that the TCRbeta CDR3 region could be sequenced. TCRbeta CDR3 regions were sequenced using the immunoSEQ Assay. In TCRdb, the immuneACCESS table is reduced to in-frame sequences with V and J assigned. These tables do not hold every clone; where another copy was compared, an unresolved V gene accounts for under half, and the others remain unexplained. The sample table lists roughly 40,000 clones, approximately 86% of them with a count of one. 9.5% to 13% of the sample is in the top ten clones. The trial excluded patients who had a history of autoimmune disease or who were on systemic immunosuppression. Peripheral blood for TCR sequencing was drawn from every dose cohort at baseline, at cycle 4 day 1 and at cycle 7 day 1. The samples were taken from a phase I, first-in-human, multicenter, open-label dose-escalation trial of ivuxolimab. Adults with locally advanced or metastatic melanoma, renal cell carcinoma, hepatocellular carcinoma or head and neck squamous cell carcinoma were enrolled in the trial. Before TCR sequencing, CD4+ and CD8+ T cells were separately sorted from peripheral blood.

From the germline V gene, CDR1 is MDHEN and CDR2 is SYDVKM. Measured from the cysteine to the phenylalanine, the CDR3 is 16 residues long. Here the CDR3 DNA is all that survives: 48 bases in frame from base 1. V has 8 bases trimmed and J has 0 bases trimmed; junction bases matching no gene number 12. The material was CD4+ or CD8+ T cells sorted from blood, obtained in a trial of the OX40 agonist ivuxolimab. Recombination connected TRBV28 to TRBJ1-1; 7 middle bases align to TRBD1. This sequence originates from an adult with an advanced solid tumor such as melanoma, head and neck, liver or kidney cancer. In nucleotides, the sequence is TGTGCCAGCCCGGGGAGGGGGCGCCCGATGAACACTGAAGCTTTCTTT. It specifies CASPGRGRPMNTEAFF.